The 10 T cell receptor beta chains in this list originate from one sample, sequenced in a study of T cells in Graves' hyperthyroidism and ophthalmopathy. RNA transcripts provided the source from which TCR beta CDR3 regions were amplified. Carried out on the TCR CDR3, a first-round RT-PCR used the HTBI primer set. TCRdb called the multiplex PCR reads again in MiXCR, with one record for every CDR3 protein. The profile shows 610,000 or so distinct CDR3 sequences, about half of them singletons. The material sequenced was peripheral blood or thyroid tissue (not recorded which). These receptors all stem from a woman aged 18-35 years with Graves' hyperthyroidism.

Only one count was recorded for this clonotype. The rearrangement links TRBV7-8 to TRBJ2-5, with D perhaps matching TRBD1 or TRBD2 (5 bases each). The V gene lost 2 bases and the J gene lost 5 bases, with 12 bases spanning the gap. Looked up from germline, CDR1 is SGHVS and CDR2 is FQNEAQ. There are 14 residues in the CDR3. As DNA, the CDR3 is TGTGCCAGCAGCTTACAGGGCCCGGGGGAGACCCAGTACTTC. It codes for CASSLQGPGETQYF. The full variable domain, in which reference TRBV7-8 and TRBJ2-5 provide the parts outside the CDR3, is GAGVSQSPRYKVAKRGQDVALRCDPISGHVSLFWYQQALGQGPEFLTYFQNEAQLDKSGLPSDRFFAERPEGSVSTLKIQRTQQEDSAVYLCASSLQGPGETQYFGPGTRLLVL.

This clonotype came up many times. The chain is built from TRBV6-1 and TRBJ1-1, with 8 bases that match TRBD1. V lost 3 bases and J lost 1; bases outside the gene matches: 1. Germline loops: CDR1 MNHNS, CDR2 SASEGT. CDR3 size: 14 residues. The CDR3 DNA follows: TGTGCCAGCAGTGACGGGACAGGGAACACTGAAGCTTTCTTT. Translating gives CASSDGTGNTEAFF.

The chain couples TRBV20-1 to TRBJ1-5; the match to TRBD1 covers 7 bases. CDR3 length: 15 residues. Germline CDR1 is DFQATT and CDR2 is SNEGSKA (reference sequence). J gave up 2 bases and V 6 bases, and 10 bases lay outside the gene matches. The DNA of the CDR3 is TGCAGTGCCAGGGGGGGGGGCCCGGGCAATCAGCCCCAGCATTTT. It codes for CSARGGGPGNQPQHF.

This clonotype was recorded many times. J is TRBJ1-3 and V is TRBV12-3 or TRBV12-4, with D tentatively TRBD1 (6 bases). Trimming pared 5 bases from V and 4 bases from J, leaving 18 bases between. This CDR3 contains 16 residues. CDR3: CASSPKQGGGGNTIYF. CDR3 nucleotide sequence: TGTGCCAGCAGTCCAAAACAGGGTGGTGGAGGAAACACCATATATTTT.

This rearrangement joins TRBV2 to TRBJ2-1; 7 bases map to TRBD1. This CDR3 is 14 amino acids long. Germline CDR1 is SNHLY and CDR2 is FYNNEI. Trimming at V came to 8 bases and at J to 7 bases, leaving 11 bases not matched to a gene. In DNA, the CDR3 is TGTGCCAGCGTCCGGGACAGAGGGGTGAATGAGCAGTTCTTC. As protein: CASVRDRGVNEQFF.

This clonotype has ten or more counts. The chain couples TRBV6-5 to TRBJ2-5, with unresolved D. Germline V lookup: CDR1 MNHEY, CDR2 SVGAGI. The V end was cut by 10 bases, the J end by 0 bases, with 9 bases between. The CDR3 is 12 amino acids. The CDR3 sequence: CATSQDQETQYF. The CDR3 DNA is TGTGCCACCTCCCAGGACCAAGAGACCCAGTACTTC.

CDR3 sequence (DNA): TGTGCCAGCAGCGCGACAGGGGACGCCGAGCAGTACTTC. It is translated as CASSATGDAEQYF. The chain is built from TRBV11-2 and TRBJ2-7; 8 positions agree with TRBD1. The CDR3 spans 13 residues. Germline CDR1 SGHAT, CDR2 FQNNGV. After removal of 5 bases from V and 6 bases from J, the junction contained 6 bases not matched to a gene.

Ten or more counts support this clonotype. This sequence joins TRBV19 and TRBJ1-5; D unclear. The germline CDR1 and CDR2 sequences are LNHDA and SQIVND (reference sequence). The V end lost 3 bases, the J end lost 2 bases, and 8 bases lay between the germline ends. The CDR3 sequence is 14 residues long. CDR3 DNA sequence: TGTGCCAGTAGTATTATGCTGGGCAATCAGCCCCAGCATTTT. This encodes CASSIMLGNQPQHF.

This chain links TRBV29-1 with TRBJ1-2; 7 nucleotides line up with TRBD1. V shed 6 bases and J 13 bases; nucleotides not matched to a gene: 2. The CDR3 sequence is 8 residues long. The germline V gene encodes CDR1 SQVTM and CDR2 ANQGSEA. The CDR3 nucleotides are TGCAGCGTGGGACAGCTCACCTTC. Its translation is CSVGQLTF.

This clonotype was observed many times. The rearrangement joins TRBV28 to TRBJ2-7, with 9 bases lining up with TRBD1. There are 16 residues in the CDR3. Germline V CDR1 and CDR2: MDHEN, SYDVKM. V trimming: 6 bases; J trimming: 0 bases; junction bases outside the gene matches: 9. CDR3 coding DNA: TGTGCCAGCAGCCGGGACAGGGATGATAGCTCCTACGAGCAGTACTTC. As protein: CASSRDRDDSSYEQYF. The entire variable domain, with the rest obtained from reference TRBV28 and TRBJ2-7, is as follows: DVKVTQSSRYLVKRTGEKVFLECVQDMDHENMFWYRQDPGLGLRLIYFSYDVKMKEKGDIPEGYSVSREKKERFSLILESASTNQTSMYLCASSRDRDDSSYEQYFGPGTRLTVT.